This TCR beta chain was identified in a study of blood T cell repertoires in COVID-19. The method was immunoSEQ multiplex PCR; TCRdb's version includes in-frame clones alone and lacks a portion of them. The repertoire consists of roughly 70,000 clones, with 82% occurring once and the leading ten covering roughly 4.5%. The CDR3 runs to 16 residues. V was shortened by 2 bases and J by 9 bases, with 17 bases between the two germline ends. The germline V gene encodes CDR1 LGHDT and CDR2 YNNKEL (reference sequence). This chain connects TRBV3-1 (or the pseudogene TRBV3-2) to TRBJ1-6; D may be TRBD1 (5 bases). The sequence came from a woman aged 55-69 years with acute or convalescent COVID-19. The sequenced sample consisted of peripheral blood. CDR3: CASSQRAGSGGSPLHF. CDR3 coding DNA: TGTGCCAGCAGCCAAAGGGCCGGTTCCGGGGGTTCACCCCTCCACTTT.